The clone carrying this T cell receptor beta chain turned up a few times. The antigen remains undetermined. The data were taken from a study of CD8 T cells in ankylosing spondylitis. Making the TCR beta libraries involved quantitative 5'-RACE with molecular barcodes. Via MiXCR, TCRdb re-called the 5' RACE reads, giving one row per CDR3 protein. The table has 300,000 to 400,000 distinct CDR3 sequences, approximately 20% seen once. General study results and limits: About eight highly homologous variants made up a TCR beta motif that seemed to typify ankylosing spondylitis blood. Disease-linked clones, CD8+, were relatively rare in peripheral blood. Some of the motif variants had earlier been found in reactive arthritis patients' fluid and blood. The clones that were linked to disease were reported to be significantly enriched in matched synovial fluid samples from ankylosing spondylitis patients.

The receptor's source is a male donor with ankylosing spondylitis. The sample comprised blood, either unsorted or a sorted T cell fraction (not recorded which).

CDR3: CASSRQGTNVLTF. For the CDR3, the DNA is TGTGCCAGCAGCCGACAGGGGACCAACGTCCTGACTTTC. The chain has TRBV3-1 and TRBJ2-6; 8 bases map to TRBD1. This CDR3 is 13 amino acids long. Germline CDR1 and CDR2: LGHDT and YNNKEL (reference sequence). J gave up 8 bases and V 4 bases, and 1 base lay outside the gene matches.